This T cell receptor beta chain was found in a study of T-cell reconstitution after alpha-beta-depleted transplantation in children. In its sample, this clonotype was seen many times. In germline, CDR1 is PRHDT, CDR2 FYEKMQ (reference sequence). This CDR3 comprises 18 residues. V dropped 3 bases and J dropped 2; count of bases not matched to a gene: 13. Unique molecular identifiers were built into the TCRbeta library. TCRdb used MiXCR to reprocess the PCR reads, holding one entry per CDR3 protein. The table has some 340,000 distinct CDR3 sequences, over 9% seen once. Sequencing was performed on PBMCs from the stem cell graft donor, taken from the stem cell graft. This clonotype was sampled from a human donor who donated a stem cell graft to a child with acute lymphoblastic leukemia. The V and J genes are TRBV13 and TRBJ2-3, with TRBD2 matching 8 bases. The CDR3 spells CASSFLTRLASNTDTQYF. The CDR3 coding sequence is TGTGCCAGCAGCTTCCTTACAAGACTAGCGAGTAACACAGATACGCAGTATTTT.